What follows are 31 T cell receptor beta chains derived from one specimen sequenced in a study of monozygotic twins with inflammatory bowel disease. With the 5' RACE reads reprocessed, TCRdb shows one record per CDR3 protein and no DNA. This table lists 400,000 or so distinct CDR3 sequences. The sample was blood. These receptors originate from a human donor with ulcerative colitis or Crohn's disease, or a healthy co-twin of an affected twin (not recorded which).

The V gene is TRBV5-1, the J gene TRBJ2-7; lacking DNA, the TRBD1 call made by TCRdb goes unchecked. Germline loops: CDR1 SGHRS, CDR2 YFSETQ. The CDR3 totals 16 residues. CDR3: CASSLEWGRDSYEQYF.

This chain links TRBV4-3 with TRBJ2-4. This CDR3 spans 15 amino acids. From germline, CDR1 is LGHNA and CDR2 YSLEER. CDR3 region: CASSQVGSAKNIQYF.

This chain joins TRBV28 and TRBJ1-2; TCRdb's D gene call, TRBD1, goes unchecked for lack of DNA. The germline CDR1 and CDR2 sequences are MDHEN and SYDVKM. The CDR3 spans 13 residues. The CDR3: CASRLGGNYGYTF.

This chain links TRBV7-8 with TRBJ2-7; TCRdb picks TRBD2, but there is no DNA to check that call. The germline V gene encodes CDR1 SGHVS and CDR2 FQNEAQ. CDR3 length: 15 residues. The CDR3 sequence is CASSLAQVGGREQYF. The full variable domain, with the rest looked up from reference TRBV7-8 and TRBJ2-7, is GAGVSQSPRYKVAKRGQDVALRCDPISGHVSLFWYQQALGQGPEFLTYFQNEAQLDKSGLPSDRFFAERPEGSVSTLKIQRTQQEDSAVYLCASSLAQVGGREQYFGPGTRLTVT.

The chain joins TRBV9 to TRBJ2-3; TCRdb's D call of TRBD2 is untestable without DNA. In germline, CDR1 is SGDLS, CDR2 YYNGEE. The CDR3 is 16 amino acids. CDR3 in amino acids: CASSQNSGRATDTQYF. Supplemented by reference TRBV9 and TRBJ2-3, the full variable domain reads DSGVTQTPKHLITATGQRVTLRCSPRSGDLSVYWYQQSLDQGLQFLIQYYNGEERAKGNILERFSAQQFPDLHSELNLSSLELGDSALYFCASSQNSGRATDTQYFGPGTRLTVL.

The chain joins TRBV12-5 to TRBJ2-2; TCRdb proposes TRBD1, but this gene call is untestable without DNA. Germline CDR1 and CDR2: LGHNT and FRNRAP. The CDR3 covers 15 residues. CDR3 protein: CASGLASGGTGELFF. Using reference TRBV12-5 and TRBJ2-2 for the parts outside the CDR3, the full variable domain is DARVTQTPRHKVTEMGQEVTMRCQPILGHNTVFWYRQTMMQGLELLAYFRNRAPLDDSGMPKDRFSAEMPDATLATLKIQPSEPRDSAVYFCASGLASGGTGELFFGEGSRLTVL.

This chain uses TRBV5-1 with TRBJ2-5; the TRBD2 assignment by TCRdb is unverifiable without DNA. This CDR3 spans 14 amino acids. CDR1 and CDR2 (germline): SGHRS, YFSETQ. The CDR3 reads CASSVSGGPETQYF. Full variable domain (outside the CDR3, taken from reference TRBV5-1 and TRBJ2-5): KAGVTQTPRYLIKTRGQQVTLSCSPISGHRSVSWYQQTPGQGLQFLFEYFSETQRNKGNFPGRFSGRQFSNSRSEMNVSTLELGDSALYLCASSVSGGPETQYFGPGTRLLVL.

This CDR3 is CASSLETGGRSATQYF. The rearrangement uses TRBV5-1 and TRBJ2-5; checking the TCRdb D call of TRBD1 is not possible without DNA. Germline-derived CDR1 and CDR2 are SGHRS and YFSETQ. This CDR3 has 16 amino acids.

The CDR3: CASSFRQGTDTQYF. The gene calls are TRBV6-5 and TRBJ2-3; the TRBD1 assignment by TCRdb is unverifiable without DNA. Germline CDR1 reads MNHEY; CDR2 reads SVGAGI. The CDR3 is made up of 14 amino acids.

The CDR3 loop reads CASSLWTSGGKGNEQFF. This chain links TRBV7-2 with TRBJ2-1; TCRdb names TRBD2, which stays unverified in the absence of DNA. CDR3 length: 17 amino acids. In germline, CDR1 is SGHTA, CDR2 FQGNSA.

The chain is built from TRBV6-1 and TRBJ2-5; the TCRdb call, TRBD1, lacks DNA for checking. The CDR3 has 14 amino acids. Germline-derived CDR1 and CDR2 are MNHNS and SASEGT. The CDR3 spells CASSPDRNWETQYF.

The chain links TRBV7-3 to TRBJ2-1; TCRdb proposes TRBD1, but this gene call is untestable without DNA. CDR3 length equals 17 residues. Germline V lookup: CDR1 SGHTA, CDR2 FQGTGA. The CDR3 is CASSLRPAGVEGNEQFF.

The gene calls are TRBV21-1 and TRBJ2-1. TRBV21-1 is a pseudogene locus. This CDR3 is 15 amino acids long. The CDR3 spells CASSKALSGYNEQFF.

The J gene is TRBJ1-2, the V gene TRBV5-1; the TCRdb D gene call, TRBD1, has no DNA to confirm it. Germline values: CDR1 SGHRS, CDR2 YFSETQ. The CDR3 totals 15 residues. The CDR3: CASSLGPGQAPGYTF.

The chain combines TRBV29-1 with TRBJ1-1; the TCRdb call, TRBD1, lacks DNA for checking. Germline V gene lookup returns CDR1 SQVTM and CDR2 ANQGSEA. The CDR3 loop spans 12 amino acids. The CDR3 spells CSAGGQVGGAFF.

The gene calls are TRBV19 and TRBJ1-4. This CDR3 comprises 16 residues. Per the germline V gene, CDR1 is LNHDA and CDR2 is SQIVND (reference sequence). Here the CDR3 reads CASSIGREATNEKLFF.

The chain employs TRBV15 and TRBJ2-3; without DNA, the TCRdb call of TRBD2 cannot be checked. CDR1 is LNHNV, CDR2 YYDKDF, per germline (reference sequence). The CDR3 contains 16 residues. The CDR3 is CATSRPGGGDTDTQYF.

The chain joins TRBV6-1 to TRBJ2-3. The CDR3 runs 19 residues. From germline, CDR1 is MNHNS and CDR2 SASEGT. CDR3 region: CASRHKTRWQTTSTDTQYF.

The gene calls are TRBV29-1 and TRBJ1-6; no DNA is available, so the TRBD1 call from TCRdb remains unchecked. This CDR3 is 13 amino acids long. The germline CDR1 and CDR2 sequences are SQVTM and ANQGSEA. CDR3 sequence: CSVVEGDNSPLHF.

V and J are TRBV12-3 or TRBV12-4 and TRBJ2-7; as DNA is missing, the TRBD2 call by TCRdb cannot be tested. CDR3 length equals 16 residues. The CDR3: CASILGTSGRSYEQYF.

CDR3 protein: CASSSPRGRGANVLTF. The V and J genes are TRBV28 and TRBJ2-6; the D call from TCRdb, TRBD1, cannot be confirmed without DNA. The CDR3 length is 16 residues. Germline loops: CDR1 MDHEN, CDR2 SYDVKM.

The rearrangement uses TRBV20-1 and TRBJ2-1; TCRdb proposes TRBD2, but this gene call is untestable without DNA. Germline CDR1 DFQATT, CDR2 SNEGSKA (reference sequence). The CDR3 extends over 16 amino acids. The chain's CDR3 is CSVPGLAGVSYNEQFF.

The V call is TRBV7-3, the J call TRBJ2-5; as DNA is missing, the TRBD1 call by TCRdb cannot be tested. There are 15 residues in the CDR3. Germline V gene sequence: CDR1 SGHTA, CDR2 FQGTGA. The CDR3 here is CASRNRDRVQETQYF.

CDR3 region: CSVGGKYEAFF. This chain joins TRBV29-1 and TRBJ1-1; the D call from TCRdb, TRBD1, cannot be confirmed without DNA. CDR3 length equals 11 residues. Germline V gene lookup returns CDR1 SQVTM and CDR2 ANQGSEA.

The chain is built from TRBV6-5 and TRBJ1-2; the D call from TCRdb, TRBD1, cannot be confirmed without DNA. CDR1 MNHEY and CDR2 SVGAGI come from the germline V gene. CDR3 size: 13 residues. CDR3 sequence reads: CASRVTGRSGYTF.

This rearrangement joins TRBV5-6 to TRBJ1-2; TCRdb lists TRBD1, though no DNA is available to test this call. This CDR3 spans 13 amino acids. Germline V gives CDR1 SGHDT, CDR2 YYEEEE. The CDR3 spells CASSLDRGRSYTF. Complete variable domain (other parts from reference TRBV5-6 and TRBJ1-2): DAGVTQSPTHLIKTRGQQVTLRCSPKSGHDTVSWYQQALGQGPQFIFQYYEEEERQRGNFPDRFSGHQFPNYSSELNVNALLLGDSALYLCASSLDRGRSYTFGSGTRLTVV.

The CDR3 sequence: CAISEGQDNSPLHF. The V gene is TRBV10-3, the J gene TRBJ1-6. Per the germline V gene, CDR1 is ENHRY and CDR2 is SYGVKD. This CDR3 spans 14 amino acids.

The genes are TRBV7-3 and TRBJ2-2; TCRdb indicates TRBD2, and absent DNA this call remains unverified. Germline CDR1 reads SGHTA; CDR2 reads FQGTGA. The CDR3 extends over 17 amino acids. CDR3 protein: CASSLTSSGSHTGELFF.

CDR3 loop: CASSTTGTTYGYTF. The chain joins TRBV19 to TRBJ1-2; the D call of TRBD1 rests on TCRdb alone, since no DNA is present to check it. The length of the CDR3 is 14 residues. The germline gives CDR1 LNHDA, CDR2 SQIVND (reference sequence).

V gene TRBV27 combines with J gene TRBJ1-2; TCRdb returns TRBD1, unconfirmable since there is no DNA. CDR3 length: 14 amino acids. The germline CDR1 and CDR2 sequences are MNHEY and SMNVEV (reference sequence). The CDR3 here is CASSLRDRGNGYTF.

The chain links TRBV4-1 to TRBJ2-5; TCRdb's D gene call, TRBD1, goes unchecked for lack of DNA. CDR1 is MGHRA, CDR2 YSYEKL, per germline. The length of the CDR3 is 15 residues. CDR3 amino acids: CASSQGGTVRETQYF.